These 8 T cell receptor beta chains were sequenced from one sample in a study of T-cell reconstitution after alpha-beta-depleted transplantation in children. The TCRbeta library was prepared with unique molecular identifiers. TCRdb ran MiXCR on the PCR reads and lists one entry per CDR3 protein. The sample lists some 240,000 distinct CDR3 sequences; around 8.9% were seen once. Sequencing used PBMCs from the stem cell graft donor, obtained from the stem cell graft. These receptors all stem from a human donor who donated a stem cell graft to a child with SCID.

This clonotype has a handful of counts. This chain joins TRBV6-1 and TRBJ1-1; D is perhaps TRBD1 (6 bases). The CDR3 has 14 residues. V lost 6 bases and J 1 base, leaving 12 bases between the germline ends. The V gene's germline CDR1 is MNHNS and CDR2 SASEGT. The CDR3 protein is CASSRLDRNTEAFF. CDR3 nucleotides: TGTGCCAGCAGCCGACTGGACAGGAACACTGAAGCTTTCTTT.

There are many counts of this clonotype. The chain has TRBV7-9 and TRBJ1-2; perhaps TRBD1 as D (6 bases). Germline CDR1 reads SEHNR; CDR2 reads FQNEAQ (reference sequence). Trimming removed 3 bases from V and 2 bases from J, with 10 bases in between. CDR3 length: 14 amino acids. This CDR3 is CASSFGGANYGYTF. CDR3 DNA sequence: TGTGCCAGCAGCTTTGGGGGGGCCAACTATGGCTACACCTTC. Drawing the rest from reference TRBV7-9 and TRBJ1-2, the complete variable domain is DTGVSQNPRHKITKRGQNVTFRCDPISEHNRLYWYRQTLGQGPEFLTYFQNEAQLEKSRLLSDRFSAERPKGSFSTLEIQRTEQGDSAMYLCASSFGGANYGYTFGSGTRLTVV.

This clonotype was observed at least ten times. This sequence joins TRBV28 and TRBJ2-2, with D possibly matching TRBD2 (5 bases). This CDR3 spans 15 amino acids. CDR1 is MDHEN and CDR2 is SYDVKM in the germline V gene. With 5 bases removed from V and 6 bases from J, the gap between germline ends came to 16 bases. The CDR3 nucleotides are TGTGCCAGCAGTGAGGGTTCTAGCCTCCCCGGGGAGCTGTTTTTT. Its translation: CASSEGSSLPGELFF.

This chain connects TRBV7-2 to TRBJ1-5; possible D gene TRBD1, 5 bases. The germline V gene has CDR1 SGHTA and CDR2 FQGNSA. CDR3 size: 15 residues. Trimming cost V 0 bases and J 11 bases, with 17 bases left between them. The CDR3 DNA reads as TGTGCCAGCAGCTTAGCCGTCGGGCAGGGAGCGACCCAGCATTTT. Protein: CASSLAVGQGATQHF. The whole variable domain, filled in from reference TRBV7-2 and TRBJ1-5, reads GAGVSQSPSNKVTEKGKDVELRCDPISGHTALYWYRQSLGQGLEFLIYFQGNSAPDKSGLPSDRFSAERTGGSVSTLTIQRTQQEDSAVYLCASSLAVGQGATQHFGDGTRLSIL.

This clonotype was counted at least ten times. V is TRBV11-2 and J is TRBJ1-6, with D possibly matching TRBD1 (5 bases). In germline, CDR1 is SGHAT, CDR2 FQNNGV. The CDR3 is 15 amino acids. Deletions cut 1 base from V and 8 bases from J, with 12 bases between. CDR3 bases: TGTGCCAGCAGCTTAGTTGCCAGGGTGTATTCACCCCTCCACTTT. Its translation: CASSLVARVYSPLHF.

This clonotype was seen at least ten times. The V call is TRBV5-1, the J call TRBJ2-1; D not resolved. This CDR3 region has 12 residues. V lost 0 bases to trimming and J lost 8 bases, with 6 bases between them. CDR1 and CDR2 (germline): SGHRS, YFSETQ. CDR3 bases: TGCGCCAGCAGCTTGGAAATCTATGAGCAGTTCTTC. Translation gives CASSLEIYEQFF.

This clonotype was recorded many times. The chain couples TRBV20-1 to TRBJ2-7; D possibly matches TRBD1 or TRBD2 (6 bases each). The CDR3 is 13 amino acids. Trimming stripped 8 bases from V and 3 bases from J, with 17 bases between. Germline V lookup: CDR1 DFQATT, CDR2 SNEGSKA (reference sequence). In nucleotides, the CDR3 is TGCAGTCAAAAGGGGGGAGTCCACTACGAGCAGTACTTC. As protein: CSQKGGVHYEQYF.

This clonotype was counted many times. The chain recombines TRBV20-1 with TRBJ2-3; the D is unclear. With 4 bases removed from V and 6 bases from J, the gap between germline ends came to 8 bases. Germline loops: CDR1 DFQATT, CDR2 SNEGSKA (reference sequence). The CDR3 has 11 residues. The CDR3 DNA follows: TGCAGTGCTAAGTTGGCGGATACGCAGTATTTT. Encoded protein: CSAKLADTQYF.